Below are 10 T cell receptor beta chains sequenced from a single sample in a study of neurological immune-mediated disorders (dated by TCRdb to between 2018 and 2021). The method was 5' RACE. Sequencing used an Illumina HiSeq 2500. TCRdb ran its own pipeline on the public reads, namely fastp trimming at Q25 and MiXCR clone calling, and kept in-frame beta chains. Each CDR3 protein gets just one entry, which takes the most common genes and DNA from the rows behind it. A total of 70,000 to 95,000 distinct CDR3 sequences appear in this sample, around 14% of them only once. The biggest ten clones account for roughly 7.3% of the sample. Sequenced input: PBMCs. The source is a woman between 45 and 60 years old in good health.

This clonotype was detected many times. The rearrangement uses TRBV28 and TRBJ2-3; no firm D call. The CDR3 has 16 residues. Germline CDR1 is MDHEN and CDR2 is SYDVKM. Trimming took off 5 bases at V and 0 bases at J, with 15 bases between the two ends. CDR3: CASSPGRSTSTDTQYF. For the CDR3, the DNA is TGTGCCAGCAGTCCTGGTCGGTCGACTAGCACAGATACGCAGTATTTT.

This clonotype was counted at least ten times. For the CDR3, the DNA is TGTGCCACCAGCAGGTGGACAGGGGACTATGATGAGCAGTTCTTC. Encoded protein: CATSRWTGDYDEQFF. The chain combines TRBV15 with TRBJ2-1; TRBD1 agrees at 9 bases. The J segment lost 8 bases and the V segment lost 3 bases, leaving 8 bases of the junction unmatched. The CDR3 totals 15 residues. CDR1 LNHNV and CDR2 YYDKDF come from the germline V gene (reference sequence). Using reference TRBV15 and TRBJ2-1 for the parts outside the CDR3, the full variable domain is DAMVIQNPRYQVTQFGKPVTLSCSQTLNHNVMYWYQQKSSQAPKLLFHYYDKDFNNEADTPDNFQSRRPNTSFCFLDIRSPGLGDTAMYLCATSRWTGDYDEQFFGPGTRLTVL.

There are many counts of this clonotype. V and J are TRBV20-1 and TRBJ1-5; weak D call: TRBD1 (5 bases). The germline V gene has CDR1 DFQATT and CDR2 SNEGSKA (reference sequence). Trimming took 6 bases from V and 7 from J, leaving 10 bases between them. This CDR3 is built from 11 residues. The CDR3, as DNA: TGCAGTGCGCTGGGGGAACAGCCCCAGCATTTT. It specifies CSALGEQPQHF.

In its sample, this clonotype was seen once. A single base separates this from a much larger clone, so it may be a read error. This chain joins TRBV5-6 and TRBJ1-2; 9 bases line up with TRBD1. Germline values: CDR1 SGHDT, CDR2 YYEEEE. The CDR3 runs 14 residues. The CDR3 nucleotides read TGTGCCAACAGCTTGCAACAGGGGGCGCGTGGCTACACCTTC. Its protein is CANSLQQGARGYTF.

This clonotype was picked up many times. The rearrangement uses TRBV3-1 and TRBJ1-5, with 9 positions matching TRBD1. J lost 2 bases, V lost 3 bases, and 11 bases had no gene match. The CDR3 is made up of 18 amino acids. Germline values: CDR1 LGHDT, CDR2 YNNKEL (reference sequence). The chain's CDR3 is CASSHANRGQRGNQPQHF. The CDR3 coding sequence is TGTGCCAGCAGCCACGCGAACAGGGGGCAGAGGGGCAATCAGCCCCAGCATTTT.

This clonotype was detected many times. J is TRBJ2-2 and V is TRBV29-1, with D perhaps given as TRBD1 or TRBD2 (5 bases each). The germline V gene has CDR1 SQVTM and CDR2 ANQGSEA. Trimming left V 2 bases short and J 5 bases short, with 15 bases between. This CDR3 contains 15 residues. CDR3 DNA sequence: TGCAGCGTTGAAACTCGGCCAGGGAGAACCGGGGAGCTGTTTTTT. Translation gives CSVETRPGRTGELFF.

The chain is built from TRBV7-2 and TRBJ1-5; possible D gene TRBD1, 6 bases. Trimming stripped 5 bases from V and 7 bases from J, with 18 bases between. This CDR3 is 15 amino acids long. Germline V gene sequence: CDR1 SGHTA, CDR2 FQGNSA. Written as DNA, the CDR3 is TGTGCCAGCAGCAATGGAGGACAGAGCTGGCAGCCCCAGCATTTT. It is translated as CASSNGGQSWQPQHF.

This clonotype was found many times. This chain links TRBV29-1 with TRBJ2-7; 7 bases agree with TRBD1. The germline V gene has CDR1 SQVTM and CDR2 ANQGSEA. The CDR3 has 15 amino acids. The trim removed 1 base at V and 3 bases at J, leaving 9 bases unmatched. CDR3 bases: TGCAGCGTTGAAGCAAACGCAGGGGGTGTCTACGAGCAGTACTTC. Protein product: CSVEANAGGVYEQYF.

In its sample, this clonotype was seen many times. The CDR3 spells CASSRGRVMETQYF. The CDR3 DNA follows: TGTGCCAGCAGCCGAGGACGGGTCATGGAGACCCAGTACTTC. The J gene is TRBJ2-5, the V gene TRBV7-8, with D unresolved. This CDR3 comprises 14 residues. The germline V gene encodes CDR1 SGHVS and CDR2 FQNEAQ. The V end lost 5 bases, the J end lost 5 bases, and 15 bases lay between the germline ends. The full variable domain, its missing parts supplied by reference TRBV7-8 and TRBJ2-5, is GAGVSQSPRYKVAKRGQDVALRCDPISGHVSLFWYQQALGQGPEFLTYFQNEAQLDKSGLPSDRFFAERPEGSVSTLKIQRTQQEDSAVYLCASSRGRVMETQYFGPGTRLLVL.

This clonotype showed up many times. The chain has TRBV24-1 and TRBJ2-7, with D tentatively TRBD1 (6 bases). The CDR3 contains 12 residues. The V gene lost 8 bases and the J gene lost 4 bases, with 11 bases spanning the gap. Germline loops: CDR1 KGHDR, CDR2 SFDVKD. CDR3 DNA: TGTGCCACCAAGGCCAGGGGATACGAGCAGTACTTC. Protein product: CATKARGYEQYF.